One and the same sample provided the 13 T cell receptor beta chains below, sequenced in a study of shared clonotypes between healthy human individuals. Clones were sequenced by immunoSEQ multiplex PCR, and TCRdb holds only the in-frame ones, with some missing. This sample has some 2 million clones, with approximately 94% found just once. The naive CD8 subset, CD45RO-negative cells positively selected for CCR7, excluded terminally differentiated effector memory CD45RA+ cells. The source material was naive CD8+ T cells sorted from blood. These receptors came from a man between 18 and 29 years old in good health.

The rearrangement joins TRBV5-4 to TRBJ2-3; TRBD1 aligns across 7 bases. V lost 5 bases to trimming and J lost 6 bases; unmatched junction nucleotides: 3. From germline, CDR1 is SGHNT and CDR2 YYREEE (reference sequence). CDR3 length: 12 amino acids. Here the CDR3 reads CASSYRGDTQYF. CDR3 in DNA: TGTGCCAGCAGTTACAGGGGTGATACGCAGTATTTT.

The CDR3 DNA sequence: TGTGCCTGGTTGGCAGGGATTGAGGCTTTCTTT. It is translated as CAWLAGIEAFF. The V gene is TRBV30, the J gene TRBJ1-1; maybe TRBD1 (5 bases). The germline V gene encodes CDR1 GTSNPN and CDR2 SVGIG (reference sequence). V was shortened by 5 bases and J by 11 bases, with 15 bases between the two germline ends. The CDR3 covers 11 residues.

The V gene is TRBV10-1, the J gene TRBJ2-7; D unclear. V lost 0 bases to trimming and J lost 0 bases, with 9 bases between them. This CDR3 is 15 amino acids long. Germline V gene data show CDR1 as WNHNN and CDR2 as SYGVQD (reference sequence). Here the CDR3 DNA reads TGCGCCAGCAGTGAGTCTAGTGGCTACTCCTACGAGCAGTACTTC. Its translation is CASSESSGYSYEQYF.

Regarding this clone: This sample also contains other DNA sequences that code for the same CDR3. The chain couples TRBV6-6 to TRBJ1-5, with D maybe TRBD1 (6 bases). Trimming took 2 bases from V and 4 from J, leaving 12 bases between them. The germline CDR1 and CDR2 sequences are MNHNY and SVGAGI (reference sequence). This CDR3 spans 15 amino acids. The CDR3 spells CASSYSLQGNQPQHF. CDR3 nucleotide sequence: TGTGCCAGCAGTTACAGCTTGCAGGGGAATCAGCCCCAGCATTTT.

CDR3 loop: CSVEDRQEGPSGQETQYF. CDR3 sequence (DNA): TGCAGCGTTGAAGATCGGCAGGAAGGGCCATCGGGCCAAGAGACCCAGTACTTC. V gene TRBV29-1 combines with J gene TRBJ2-5; D gene ambiguous. CDR3 length: 18 residues. CDR1 SQVTM and CDR2 ANQGSEA come from the germline V gene. V lost 0 bases, J lost 1 base, and 21 bases lay in between.

This clone was counted only a few times. The chain couples TRBV30 to TRBJ1-6; 9 bases agree with TRBD1. V lost 5 bases and J lost 6; bases outside the gene matches: 5. The germline V gene encodes CDR1 GTSNPN and CDR2 SVGIG (reference sequence). The CDR3 consists of 14 residues. CDR3 protein: CAWATGQGNSPLHF. The CDR3 nucleotides are TGTGCCTGGGCGACGGGACAGGGTAATTCACCCCTCCACTTT.

V gene TRBV10-3 combines with J gene TRBJ1-2, with D maybe TRBD1 (5 bases). CDR1 is ENHRY and CDR2 is SYGVKD in the germline V gene. Trimming cost V 6 bases and J 5 bases, with 25 bases left between them. This CDR3 is 17 amino acids long. The CDR3 coding sequence is TGTGCCATCAGGGATCCGGGCCAGGGAAGGGAGGATTATGGCTACACCTTC. Protein product: CAIRDPGQGREDYGYTF.

The J gene is TRBJ2-1, the V gene TRBV7-9; a weak D match, TRBD2 (7 bases). Trimming left V 7 bases short and J 4 bases short, with 17 bases between. Germline V gene sequence: CDR1 SEHNR, CDR2 FQNEAQ (reference sequence). This CDR3 has 15 residues. The CDR3 sequence is CASTEGGIMYNEQFF. CDR3 DNA: TGTGCCAGCACCGAGGGGGGGATTATGTACAATGAGCAGTTCTTC.

The chain couples TRBV9 to TRBJ2-5; TRBD1 might be the D (6 bases). The V gene lost 0 bases and the J gene lost 4 bases, with 16 bases spanning the gap. The CDR3 totals 16 residues. CDR1 and CDR2 from the germline V gene are SGDLS and YYNGEE. The CDR3 DNA follows: TGTGCCAGCAGCGTAGAGGGCAGGGGATGGGCAGAGACCCAGTACTTC. It specifies CASSVEGRGWAETQYF.

The J gene is TRBJ2-7, the V gene TRBV7-8; weak D call: TRBD1 (5 bases). The CDR3 has 15 residues. The germline V gene has CDR1 SGHVS and CDR2 FQNEAQ. V shed 1 base and J shed 3 bases, with 13 bases lying between them. This CDR3 reads CASSLGRQGFYEQYF. The CDR3 DNA follows: TGTGCCAGCAGCTTAGGTCGGCAGGGCTTCTACGAGCAGTACTTC.

The rearrangement uses TRBV5-4 and TRBJ2-5, with 12 bases fitting TRBD2. Germline trimming cut 2 bases from V and 1 base from J; bases unmatched to any gene: 3. The CDR3 is 16 amino acids. Germline V gives CDR1 SGHNT, CDR2 YYREEE (reference sequence). The CDR3 sequence is CASSLRTSGTQETQYF. CDR3 sequence (DNA): TGTGCCAGCAGCTTACGGACTAGCGGGACCCAAGAGACCCAGTACTTC.

This chain links TRBV11-2 with TRBJ2-1; no clear D gene. CDR3 length: 15 amino acids. V was shortened by 5 bases and J by 5 bases, with 16 bases between the two germline ends. Germline lookup yields CDR1 SGHAT and CDR2 FQNNGV. CDR3 sequence: CASSATWETDNEQFF. For the CDR3, the DNA is TGTGCCAGCAGCGCCACCTGGGAAACCGACAATGAGCAGTTCTTC.

The chain carries TRBV11-2 and TRBJ1-3; TRBD1 might be the D (5 bases). Per the germline V gene, CDR1 is SGHAT and CDR2 is FQNNGV. The ends were cut back, 6 bases at V and 0 bases at J, with 15 bases in the middle. This CDR3 has 16 residues. This chain's CDR3 is CASSSGARDSGNTIYF. The CDR3 bases are TGTGCCAGCAGTTCCGGGGCTCGGGACTCTGGAAACACCATATATTTT.